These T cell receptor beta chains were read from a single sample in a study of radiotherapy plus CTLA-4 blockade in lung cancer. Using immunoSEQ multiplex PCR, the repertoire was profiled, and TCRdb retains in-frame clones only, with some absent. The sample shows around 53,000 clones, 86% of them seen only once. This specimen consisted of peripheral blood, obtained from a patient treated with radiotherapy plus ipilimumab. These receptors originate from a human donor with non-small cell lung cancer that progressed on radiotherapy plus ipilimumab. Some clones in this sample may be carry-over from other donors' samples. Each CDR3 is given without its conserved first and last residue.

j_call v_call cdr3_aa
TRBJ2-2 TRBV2 ASKGVRETGELF
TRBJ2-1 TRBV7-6 ASSSLAGRDNEQF
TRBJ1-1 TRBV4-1 ASSQAAGVNTEAF
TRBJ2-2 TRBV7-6 ASSFGESANTGELF
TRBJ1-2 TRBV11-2 ASSRPLANNYGYT
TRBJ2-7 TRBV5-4 ASSLASSDGEQY
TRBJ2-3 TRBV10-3 AITPDSADTQY
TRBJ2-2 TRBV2 AKQGPNTGELF
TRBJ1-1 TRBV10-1 ASSFTINTEAF
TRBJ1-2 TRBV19 ARPFGGFNYGYT
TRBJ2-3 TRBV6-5 ASRLTGSDTQY
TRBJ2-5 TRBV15 ATSRLPFPGQETQY
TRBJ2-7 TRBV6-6 ASSRREGYEQY
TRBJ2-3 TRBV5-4 ASSLLATSTDTQY
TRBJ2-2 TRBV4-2 ASSQVLGAGELF
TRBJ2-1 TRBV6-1 ASSEFVAGDNEQF
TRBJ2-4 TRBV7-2 ASSLPRVAKNIQY
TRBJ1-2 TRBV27 ASSSFVSSGAGYGYT
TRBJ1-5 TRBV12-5 ASGFTAGILGNQPQH
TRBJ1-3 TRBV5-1 ASSSSRGAAGNTIY
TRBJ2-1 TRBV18 ASSHTTSSGESSYNEQF
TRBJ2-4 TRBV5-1 ASSLVVQGANIQY
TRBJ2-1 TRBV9 ASSAQLVDEQF
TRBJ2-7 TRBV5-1 ASSLGLSSYEQY
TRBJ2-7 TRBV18 ASSGDNSYEQY
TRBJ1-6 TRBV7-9 ASEGDSNNSPLH